This T cell receptor beta chain derives from a study of cytomegalovirus exposure and HLA in healthy donors. The wider study: Most donors, about 77% of some 400 genotyped, fell in the Caucasian-associated ancestry cluster. Whole-study results and caveats: It was approximately 170 TCR beta chains that were listed as cytomegalovirus-associated.

The PCR employed 60 Vbeta primers together with 13 Jbeta primers. Profiling relied on immunoSEQ multiplex PCR, and the TCRdb table lists in-frame clones only, not all of them. The sample holds 200,000 or so clones. While unrecorded immune exposures were likely, the donors were nominally healthy when sampled. Germline CDR1 is MGHRA and CDR2 is YSYEKL. This CDR3 spans 14 amino acids. Trimming pared 1 base from V and 9 bases from J, leaving 13 bases between. In regard to this clone: Its antigen is unknown.

Material: PBMCs. This chain uses TRBV4-1 with TRBJ2-1; D ambiguous. The clonotype was recovered from a boy between 5 and 17 years old in good health and CMV-seronegative. CDR3 sequence reads: CASSQGRLRSEQFF. In DNA, the CDR3 is TGCGCCAGCAGCCAAGGTCGTTTGAGAAGTGAGCAGTTCTTC.